This T cell receptor beta chain was identified in a study of blood T cell repertoires in COVID-19. CDR3 length equals 15 residues. Per germline, CDR1 SGHDT and CDR2 YYEEEE. V was pared by 1 base and J by 6 bases, with 11 bases between. The protocol was immunoSEQ multiplex PCR, while the TCRdb copy is restricted to in-frame clones and leaves out a portion. The table has roughly 220,000 clones, 85% to 90% seen once. This chain uses TRBV5-6 with TRBJ1-6, with unresolved D. The receptor comes from a man older than 75 with acute or convalescent COVID-19. Source material: peripheral blood. The CDR3 spells CASSLWQAGNSPLHF. In DNA form, the CDR3 reads TGTGCCAGCAGCTTGTGGCAGGCCGGTAATTCACCCCTCCACTTT.